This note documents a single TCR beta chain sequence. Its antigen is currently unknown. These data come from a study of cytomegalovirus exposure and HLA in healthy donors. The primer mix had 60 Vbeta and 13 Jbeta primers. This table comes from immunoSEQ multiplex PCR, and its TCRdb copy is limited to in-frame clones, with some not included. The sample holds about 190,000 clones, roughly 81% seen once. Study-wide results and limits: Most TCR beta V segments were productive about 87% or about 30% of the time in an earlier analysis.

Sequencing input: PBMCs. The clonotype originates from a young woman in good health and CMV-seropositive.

The CDR3 spells CASSLGAGDLQYF. The CDR3, as DNA: TGTGCCAGCAGCTTAGGGGCGGGGGACCTTCAGTACTTC. V is TRBV11-2 and J is TRBJ2-5; 7 nucleotides line up with TRBD2. The CDR3 sequence is 13 residues long. Losses at the gene ends were 1 base for V and 11 bases for J; bases not matched to a gene: 7. Germline V gene sequence: CDR1 SGHAT, CDR2 FQNNGV.